The clone carrying this T cell receptor (beta chain) was found a few times. The data derive from a study of blood T cells in healthy people across ages. Sample-barcoded 5' priming and a J-beta primer mix drove a second PCR of 7 to 11 cycles. TCRdb itself ran the 5' RACE reads through MiXCR, one entry per CDR3 protein. The repertoire has more than 900,000 distinct CDR3 sequences, approximately 26% of them found once; the top ten carry about 0.8%. Trimming stripped 9 bases from V and 2 bases from J, with 11 bases between. The CDR3 has 13 amino acids. Looked up from germline, CDR1 is LNHDA and CDR2 is SQIVND (reference sequence). The same data also contributed to another study, on T cells of mothers and their children.

Sequenced: blood. V gene TRBV19 combines with J gene TRBJ2-1, with D possibly matching TRBD2 (5 bases). The TCR originated in a girl aged 2-15 years in good health. CDR3: CASRTGPYNEQFF. In DNA, the CDR3 is TGTGCCAGCAGGACTGGCCCCTACAATGAGCAGTTCTTC.